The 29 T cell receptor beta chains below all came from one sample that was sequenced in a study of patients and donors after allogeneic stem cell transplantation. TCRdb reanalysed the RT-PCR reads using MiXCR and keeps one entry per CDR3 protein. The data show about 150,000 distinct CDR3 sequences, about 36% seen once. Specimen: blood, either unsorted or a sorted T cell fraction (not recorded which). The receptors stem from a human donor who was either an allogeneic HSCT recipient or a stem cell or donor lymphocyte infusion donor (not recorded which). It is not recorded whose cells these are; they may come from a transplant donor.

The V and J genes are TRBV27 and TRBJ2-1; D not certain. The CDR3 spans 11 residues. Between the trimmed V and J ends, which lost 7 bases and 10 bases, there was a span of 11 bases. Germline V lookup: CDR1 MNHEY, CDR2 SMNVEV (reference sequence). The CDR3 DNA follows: TGTGCCAGCAATTTTGGGCGGGAGCAGTTCTTC. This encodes CASNFGREQFF.

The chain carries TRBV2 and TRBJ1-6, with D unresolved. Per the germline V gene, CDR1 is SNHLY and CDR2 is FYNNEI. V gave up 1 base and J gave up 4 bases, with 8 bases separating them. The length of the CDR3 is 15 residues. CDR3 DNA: TGTGCCAGCAGTGAAGAGGCACAGTATAATTCACCCCTCCACTTT. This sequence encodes CASSEEAQYNSPLHF.

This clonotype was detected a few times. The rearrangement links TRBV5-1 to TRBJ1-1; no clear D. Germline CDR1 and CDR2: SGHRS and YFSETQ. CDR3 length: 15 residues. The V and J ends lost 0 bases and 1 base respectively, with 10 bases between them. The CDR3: CASSLVPTQNTEAFF. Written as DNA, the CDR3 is TGCGCCAGCAGCTTGGTTCCGACTCAGAACACTGAAGCTTTCTTT. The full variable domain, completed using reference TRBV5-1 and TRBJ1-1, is KAGVTQTPRYLIKTRGQQVTLSCSPISGHRSVSWYQQTPGQGLQFLFEYFSETQRNKGNFPGRFSGRQFSNSRSEMNVSTLELGDSALYLCASSLVPTQNTEAFFGQGTRLTVV.

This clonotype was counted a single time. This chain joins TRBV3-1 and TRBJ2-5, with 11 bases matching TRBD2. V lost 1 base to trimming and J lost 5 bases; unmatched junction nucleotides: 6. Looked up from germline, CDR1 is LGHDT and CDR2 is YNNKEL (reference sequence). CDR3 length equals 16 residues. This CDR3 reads CASSQVIAGGRETQYF. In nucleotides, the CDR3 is TGTGCCAGCAGCCAAGTGATAGCGGGGGGGCGTGAGACCCAGTACTTC.

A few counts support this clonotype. The CDR3 DNA follows: TGTGCCAGCAGCTCGGCAGGGACCTGGGGAACTAATGAAAAACTGTTTTTT. This gives the protein CASSSAGTWGTNEKLFF. The chain has TRBV7-9 and TRBJ1-4, with TRBD1 as a possible D gene (5 bases). This CDR3 is 17 amino acids long. The V and J ends lost 4 bases and 1 base respectively, with 16 bases between them. The germline gives CDR1 SEHNR, CDR2 FQNEAQ (reference sequence). Complete variable domain (other parts from reference TRBV7-9 and TRBJ1-4): DTGVSQNPRHKITKRGQNVTFRCDPISEHNRLYWYRQTLGQGPEFLTYFQNEAQLEKSRLLSDRFSAERPKGSFSTLEIQRTEQGDSAMYLCASSSAGTWGTNEKLFFGSGTQLSVL.

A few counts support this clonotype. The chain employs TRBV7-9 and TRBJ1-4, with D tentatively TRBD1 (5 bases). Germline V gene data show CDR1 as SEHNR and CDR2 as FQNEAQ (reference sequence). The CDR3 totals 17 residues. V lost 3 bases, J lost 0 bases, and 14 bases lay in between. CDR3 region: CASSFPRGDATNEKLFF. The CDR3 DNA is TGTGCCAGCAGCTTCCCCCGAGGGGACGCAACTAATGAAAAACTGTTTTTT.

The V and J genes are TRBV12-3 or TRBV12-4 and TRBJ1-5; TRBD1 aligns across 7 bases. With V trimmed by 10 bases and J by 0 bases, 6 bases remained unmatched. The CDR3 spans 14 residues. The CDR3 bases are TGTGCCATTGGGACAGATTATAGCAATCAGCCCCAGCATTTT. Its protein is CAIGTDYSNQPQHF.

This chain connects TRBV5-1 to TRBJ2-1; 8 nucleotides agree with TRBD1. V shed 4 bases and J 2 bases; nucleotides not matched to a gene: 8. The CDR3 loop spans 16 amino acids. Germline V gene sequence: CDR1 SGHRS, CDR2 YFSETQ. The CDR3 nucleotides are TGCGCCAGCAGCGGCAGACAGGGGCTACCCTACAATGAGCAGTTCTTC. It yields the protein CASSGRQGLPYNEQFF.

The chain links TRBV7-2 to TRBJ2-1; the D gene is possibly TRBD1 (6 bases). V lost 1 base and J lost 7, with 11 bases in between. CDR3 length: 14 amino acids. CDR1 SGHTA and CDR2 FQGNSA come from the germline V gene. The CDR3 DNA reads TGTGCCAGCAGCTTAGTGGGGGCCCGGAATGAGCAGTTCTTC. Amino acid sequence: CASSLVGARNEQFF.

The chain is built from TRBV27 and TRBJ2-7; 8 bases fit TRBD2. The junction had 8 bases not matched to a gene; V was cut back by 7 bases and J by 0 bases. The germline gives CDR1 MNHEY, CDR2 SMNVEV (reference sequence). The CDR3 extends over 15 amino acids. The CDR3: CASMGAGTSSYEQYF. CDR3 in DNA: TGTGCCAGCATGGGAGCGGGGACTAGCTCCTACGAGCAGTACTTC.

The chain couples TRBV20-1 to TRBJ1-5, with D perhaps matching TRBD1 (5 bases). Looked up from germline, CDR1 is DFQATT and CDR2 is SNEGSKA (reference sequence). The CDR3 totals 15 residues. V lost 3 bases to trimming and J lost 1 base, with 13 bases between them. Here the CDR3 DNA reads TGCAGTGCTAGTGGGGGTATCAACAGCAATCAGCCCCAGCATTTT. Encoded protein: CSASGGINSNQPQHF.

The CDR3 protein is CASSPRDSWGGNQPQHF. The DNA for the CDR3 is TGTGCCAGCAGTCCCCGGGACAGTTGGGGGGGAAATCAGCCCCAGCATTTT. The V gene is TRBV12-3 or TRBV12-4, the J gene TRBJ1-5, with 7 positions matching TRBD1. The ends lost 5 bases at V and 4 bases at J; junction bases unmatched: 14. The CDR3 sequence is 17 residues long.

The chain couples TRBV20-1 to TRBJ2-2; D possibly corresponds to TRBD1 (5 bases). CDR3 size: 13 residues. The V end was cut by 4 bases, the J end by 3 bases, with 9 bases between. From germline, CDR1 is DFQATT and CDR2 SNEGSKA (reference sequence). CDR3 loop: CSANRLDTGELFF. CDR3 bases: TGCAGTGCTAACAGGCTGGACACCGGGGAGCTGTTTTTT.

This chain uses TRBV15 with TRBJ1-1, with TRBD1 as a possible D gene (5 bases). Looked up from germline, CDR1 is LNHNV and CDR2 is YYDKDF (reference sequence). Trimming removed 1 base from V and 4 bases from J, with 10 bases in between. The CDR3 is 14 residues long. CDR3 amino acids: CATSRARTLTEAFF. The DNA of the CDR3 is TGTGCCACCAGCAGAGCGCGGACACTCACTGAAGCTTTCTTT.

The CDR3 DNA is TGTGCCAGCAGTTTACCGGGACAGGGGCACTATGGCTACACCTTC. It encodes CASSLPGQGHYGYTF. This chain uses TRBV12-3 or TRBV12-4 with TRBJ1-2, with 10 bases aligning to TRBD1. This CDR3 region has 15 residues. The junction had 3 bases not matched to a gene; V was cut back by 2 bases and J by 3 bases.

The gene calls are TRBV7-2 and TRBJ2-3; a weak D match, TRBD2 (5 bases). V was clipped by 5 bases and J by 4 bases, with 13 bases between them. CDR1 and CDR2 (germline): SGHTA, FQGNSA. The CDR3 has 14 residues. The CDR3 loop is CASSGRGLPDTQYF. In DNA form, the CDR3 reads TGTGCCAGCAGCGGGAGAGGGTTACCAGATACGCAGTATTTT. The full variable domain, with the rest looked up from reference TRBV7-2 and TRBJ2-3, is GAGVSQSPSNKVTEKGKDVELRCDPISGHTALYWYRQSLGQGLEFLIYFQGNSAPDKSGLPSDRFSAERTGGSVSTLTIQRTQQEDSAVYLCASSGRGLPDTQYFGPGTRLTVL.

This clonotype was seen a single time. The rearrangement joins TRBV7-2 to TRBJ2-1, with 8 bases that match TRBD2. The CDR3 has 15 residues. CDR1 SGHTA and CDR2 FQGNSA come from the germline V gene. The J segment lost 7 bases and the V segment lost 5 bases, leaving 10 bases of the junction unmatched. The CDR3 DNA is TGTGCCAGCAGCCTTGAGCGGGAGACACGGAATGAGCAGTTCTTC. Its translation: CASSLERETRNEQFF.

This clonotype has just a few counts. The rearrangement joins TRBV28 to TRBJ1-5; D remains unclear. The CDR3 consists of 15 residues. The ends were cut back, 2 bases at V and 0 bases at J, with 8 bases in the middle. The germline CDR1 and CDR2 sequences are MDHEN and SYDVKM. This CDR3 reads CASSLGSFSNQPQHF. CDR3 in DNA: TGTGCCAGCAGTTTAGGCAGCTTTAGCAATCAGCCCCAGCATTTT.

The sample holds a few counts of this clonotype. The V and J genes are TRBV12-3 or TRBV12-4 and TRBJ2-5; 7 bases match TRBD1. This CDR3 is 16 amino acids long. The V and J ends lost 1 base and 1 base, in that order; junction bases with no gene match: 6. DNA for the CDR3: TGTGCCAGCAGTTTAGAAGGGACAGCTTTCCAAGAGACCCAGTACTTC. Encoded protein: CASSLEGTAFQETQYF.

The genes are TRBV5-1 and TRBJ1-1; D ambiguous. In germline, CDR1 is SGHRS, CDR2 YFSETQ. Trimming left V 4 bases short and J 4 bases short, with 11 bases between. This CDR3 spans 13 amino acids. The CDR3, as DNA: TGCGCCAGCAGCCCCGGGAGGGCCACTGAAGCTTTCTTT. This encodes CASSPGRATEAFF.

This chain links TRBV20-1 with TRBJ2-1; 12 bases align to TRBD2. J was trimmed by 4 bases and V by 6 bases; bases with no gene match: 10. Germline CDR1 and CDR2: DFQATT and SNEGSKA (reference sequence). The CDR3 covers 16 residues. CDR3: CSASWALAGGYNEQFF. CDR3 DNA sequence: TGCAGTGCCTCCTGGGCGCTAGCGGGGGGGTACAATGAGCAGTTCTTC.

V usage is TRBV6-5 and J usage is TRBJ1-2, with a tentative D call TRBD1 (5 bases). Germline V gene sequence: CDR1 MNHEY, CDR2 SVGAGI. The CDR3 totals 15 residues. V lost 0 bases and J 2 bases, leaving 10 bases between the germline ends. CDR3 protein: CASSYSKGANYGYTF. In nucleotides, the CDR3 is TGTGCCAGCAGTTACTCGAAAGGGGCCAACTATGGCTACACCTTC.

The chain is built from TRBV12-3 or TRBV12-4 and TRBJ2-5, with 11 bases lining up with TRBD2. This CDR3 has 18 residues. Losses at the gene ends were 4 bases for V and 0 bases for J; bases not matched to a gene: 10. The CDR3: CASSWGHLAGGHQETQYF. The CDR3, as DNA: TGTGCCAGCAGTTGGGGACACCTAGCGGGGGGCCACCAAGAGACCCAGTACTTC.

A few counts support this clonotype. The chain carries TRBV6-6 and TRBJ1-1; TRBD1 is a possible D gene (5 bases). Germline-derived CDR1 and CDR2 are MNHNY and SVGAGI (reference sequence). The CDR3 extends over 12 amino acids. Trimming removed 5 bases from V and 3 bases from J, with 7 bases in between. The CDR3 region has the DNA TGTGCCAGCAGTGGGGACTACACTGAAGCTTTCTTT. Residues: CASSGDYTEAFF.

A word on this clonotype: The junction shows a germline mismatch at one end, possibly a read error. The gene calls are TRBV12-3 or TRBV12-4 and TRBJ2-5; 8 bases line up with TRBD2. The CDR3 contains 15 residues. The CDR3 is CASSLAGLAQKTQYF. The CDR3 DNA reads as TGTGCCAGCAGTTTAGCAGGACTAGCCCAAAAGACCCAGTACTTC.

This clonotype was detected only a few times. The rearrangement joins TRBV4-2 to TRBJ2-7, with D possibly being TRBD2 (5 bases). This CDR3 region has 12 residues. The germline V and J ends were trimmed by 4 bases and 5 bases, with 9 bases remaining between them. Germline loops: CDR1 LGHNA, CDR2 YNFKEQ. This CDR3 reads CASSPGGHEQYF. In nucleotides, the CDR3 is TGTGCCAGCAGCCCCGGCGGGCACGAGCAGTACTTC.

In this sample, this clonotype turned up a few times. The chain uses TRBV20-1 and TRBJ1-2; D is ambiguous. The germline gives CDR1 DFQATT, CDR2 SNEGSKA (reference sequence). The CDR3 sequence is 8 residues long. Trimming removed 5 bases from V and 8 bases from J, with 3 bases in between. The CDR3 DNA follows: TGCAGTGCTCCCGGCTACACCTTC. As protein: CSAPGYTF.

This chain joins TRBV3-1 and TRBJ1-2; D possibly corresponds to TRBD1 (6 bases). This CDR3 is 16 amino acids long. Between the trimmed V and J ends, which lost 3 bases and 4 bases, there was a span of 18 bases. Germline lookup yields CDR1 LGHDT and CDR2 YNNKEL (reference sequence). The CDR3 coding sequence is TGTGCCAGCAGCCACCTAAGGGGGAGGATACCCTATGGCTACACCTTC. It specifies CASSHLRGRIPYGYTF.

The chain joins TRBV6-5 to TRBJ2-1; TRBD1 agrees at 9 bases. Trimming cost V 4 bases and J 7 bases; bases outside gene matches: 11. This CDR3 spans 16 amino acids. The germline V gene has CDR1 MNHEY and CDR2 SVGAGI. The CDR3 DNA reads TGTGCCAGCAGTTCCGTCACGGGACAGGGTTTGAATGAGCAGTTCTTC. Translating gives CASSSVTGQGLNEQFF.